This TCR beta chain was documented in a study of OX40 agonist ivuxolimab in advanced cancers. Across the whole study: Intravenous ivuxolimab was administered to patients every 2 weeks at 0.01 to 10 mg/kg. Hepatocellular carcinoma, melanoma, renal cell or head and neck cancer was diagnosed in the dose-escalation patients.

CDR1 is SGHTA and CDR2 is FQGTGA in the germline V gene. Trimming cost V 3 bases and J 7 bases; bases outside gene matches: 8. CDR3 length equals 15 residues. Profiling relied on immunoSEQ multiplex PCR, and the TCRdb table lists in-frame clones only, not all of them. The data show 75,000 to 100,000 clones, with approximately 86% seen just once and under 2.5% held by the top ten. This chain uses TRBV7-3 with TRBJ1-2; 10 bases align to TRBD1. The sequence came from an adult with an advanced solid tumor such as melanoma, head and neck, liver or kidney cancer. The sample consisted of CD4+ or CD8+ T cells sorted from blood, taken in a trial of the OX40 agonist ivuxolimab. The CDR3 DNA reads TGTGCCAGCAGCTTGAGGAGGGACAGGGGAGGTGGCTACACCTTC. Its translation is CASSLRRDRGGGYTF.